A single sample gave rise to the 26 T cell receptor beta chains below, sequenced in a study of T cells after yellow fever vaccination (dated by TCRdb to between 2019 and 2020). Libraries were prepared through 5' RACE. Sequenced on an Illumina HiSeq 2500. TCRdb redid the processing of the public reads, applying fastp at Q25 and MiXCR, and retained in-frame beta chains. Every CDR3 protein is listed once, alongside the most common genes and DNA of its rows. The table for this sample lists about 360,000 distinct CDR3 sequences; around 6.4% of them were counted only once. Approximately 16% of the sample is in the top ten clones. The sample's treatment or condition label, in plain terms: live attenuated yellow fever vaccine strain. The sequences come from PBMCs, collected 5 days after the yellow fever booster vaccination. These receptors all stem from a man younger than 45 who received the YFV17D yellow fever vaccine.

There are a few counts of this clonotype. V and J are TRBV6-1 and TRBJ2-1; tentatively, D is TRBD1 (6 bases). The CDR3 has 15 amino acids. The V end lost 8 bases, the J end lost 6 bases, and 20 bases lay between the germline ends. The germline V gene has CDR1 MNHNS and CDR2 SASEGT. The CDR3 region has the DNA TGTGCCAGCGGATCCAGGGGCCGACGGGCCAATGAGCAGTTCTTC. Its translation: CASGSRGRRANEQFF.

This clonotype was observed a few times. The rearrangement links TRBV12-3 or TRBV12-4 to TRBJ1-1; D gene ambiguous. The CDR3 loop spans 11 amino acids. Trimming shortened V by 1 base and J by 11 bases, and 8 bases separated the two germline ends. CDR3 DNA sequence: TGTGCCAGCAGTTTAGGAGGATACGCTTTCTTT. Protein sequence: CASSLGGYAFF.

This clonotype was observed a handful of times. Here the CDR3 DNA reads TGCGCCAGCAGCTTGACAGCGAACACCGGGGAGCTGTTTTTT. It specifies CASSLTANTGELFF. The chain carries TRBV5-1 and TRBJ2-2; D gene unclear. The CDR3 consists of 14 residues. Germline V CDR1 and CDR2: SGHRS, YFSETQ. Between the trimmed V and J ends, which lost 1 base and 0 bases, there was a span of 4 bases.

The gene calls are TRBV12-3 or TRBV12-4 and TRBJ2-7; TRBD2 is a possible D gene (5 bases). Trimming removed 6 bases at V and 4 bases at J, with 16 bases between. CDR3 length: 14 residues. CDR3 in amino acids: CASRPSGLLYEQYF. For the CDR3, the DNA is TGTGCCAGCAGACCGTCGGGGTTGCTTTACGAGCAGTACTTC.

This clonotype has at least ten counts. The chain employs TRBV20-1 and TRBJ2-3, with TRBD1 matching over 8 bases. The CDR3 consists of 13 residues. Germline CDR1 and CDR2: DFQATT and SNEGSKA (reference sequence). V was clipped by 7 bases and J by 4 bases; unmatched bases: 7. CDR3 coding DNA: TGCAGTGTTGGGGACAGGCTCTCAGATACGCAGTATTTT. It yields the protein CSVGDRLSDTQYF.

This clonotype was seen a few times. V usage is TRBV7-3 and J usage is TRBJ2-5; maybe TRBD2 (6 bases). The CDR3 contains 21 residues. From germline, CDR1 is SGHTA and CDR2 FQGTGA. V was trimmed by 1 base and J by 1 base, leaving 28 bases between them. This CDR3 is CASSLSFPGLLFGGTQETQYF. Written as DNA, the CDR3 is TGTGCCAGCAGCTTAAGTTTCCCGGGGCTCCTCTTCGGCGGGACCCAAGAGACCCAGTACTTC.

This clonotype was picked up a small number of times. The CDR3 nucleotides read TGTGCCAGCAGCTTAAATCCCGAAGACGAGCAGTACTTC. Its protein product is CASSLNPEDEQYF. The J gene is TRBJ2-7, the V gene TRBV7-3; D gene unclear. The germline V and J ends were trimmed by 1 base and 5 bases, with 9 bases remaining between them. Germline V gene lookup returns CDR1 SGHTA and CDR2 FQGTGA. The CDR3 runs to 13 residues.

This clonotype was observed many times. This sequence joins TRBV7-9 and TRBJ1-1; the D is unclear. The CDR3 has 15 amino acids. CDR1 and CDR2 from the germline V gene are SEHNR and FQNEAQ (reference sequence). The V end lost 5 bases, the J end lost 0 bases, and 13 bases lay between the germline ends. The CDR3 protein is CASSPPAQMNTEAFF. Here the CDR3 DNA reads TGTGCCAGCAGCCCCCCGGCACAGATGAACACTGAAGCTTTCTTT. Full variable domain (missing parts from reference TRBV7-9 and TRBJ1-1): DTGVSQNPRHKITKRGQNVTFRCDPISEHNRLYWYRQTLGQGPEFLTYFQNEAQLEKSRLLSDRFSAERPKGSFSTLEIQRTEQGDSAMYLCASSPPAQMNTEAFFGQGTRLTVV.

The chain couples TRBV4-2 to TRBJ1-5, with 9 bases fitting TRBD1. This CDR3 is built from 15 residues. The V and J ends lost 1 base and 4 bases, in that order; junction bases with no gene match: 2. Germline CDR1 is LGHNA and CDR2 is YNFKEQ. This CDR3 reads CASSQAGTGNQPQHF. For the CDR3, the DNA is TGTGCCAGCAGCCAAGCGGGGACAGGGAATCAGCCCCAGCATTTT.

V gene TRBV28 combines with J gene TRBJ2-1; 9 nucleotides match TRBD2. Germline V gene lookup returns CDR1 MDHEN and CDR2 SYDVKM. V was pared by 5 bases and J by 12 bases, with 5 bases of the junction left unmatched. The CDR3 sequence is 12 residues long. This CDR3 reads CASSPPTSGQFF. The CDR3 DNA follows: TGTGCCAGCAGTCCCCCGACTAGCGGGCAGTTCTTC. Using reference TRBV28 and TRBJ2-1 for the parts outside the CDR3, the full variable domain is DVKVTQSSRYLVKRTGEKVFLECVQDMDHENMFWYRQDPGLGLRLIYFSYDVKMKEKGDIPEGYSVSREKKERFSLILESASTNQTSMYLCASSPPTSGQFFGPGTRLTVL.

Ten or more counts support this clonotype. This chain links TRBV5-5 with TRBJ2-3; D is undetermined. Trimming took 2 bases from V and 3 from J, leaving 7 bases between them. This CDR3 is built from 13 residues. Germline V lookup: CDR1 SGHKS, CDR2 YYEKEE (reference sequence). The CDR3 bases are TGTGCCAGCAGCTTTTCCGCTACAGATACGCAGTATTTT. Protein: CASSFSATDTQYF.

In its sample, this clonotype was seen a few times. V and J are TRBV11-1 and TRBJ2-5, with TRBD2 matching 8 bases. This CDR3 is 16 amino acids long. Germline-derived CDR1 and CDR2 are SGHAT and FQDESV (reference sequence). Trimming took 5 bases from V and 1 from J; bases not matched to a gene: 9. This chain's CDR3 is CASSKEAGVIQETQYF. In nucleotides, the CDR3 is TGTGCCAGCAGCAAGGAAGCGGGAGTGATCCAAGAGACCCAGTACTTC.

This sequence joins TRBV7-2 and TRBJ2-3; the D is unclear. The length of the CDR3 is 14 residues. Germline V gene data show CDR1 as SGHTA and CDR2 as FQGNSA. Trimming removed 6 bases from V and 2 bases from J, with 12 bases in between. In nucleotides, the CDR3 is TGTGCCAGCAGTAGGTCCCCTTCCACAGATACGCAGTATTTT. It yields the protein CASSRSPSTDTQYF.

This clonotype appeared a few times. The DNA for the CDR3 is TGTGCCAGCAGTTCGTACTTGACAGGAACTATAGGGGATACGCAGTATTTT. Translation gives CASSSYLTGTIGDTQYF. The V call is TRBV27, the J call TRBJ2-3; possibly TRBD1 for D (6 bases). Trimming shortened V by 4 bases and J by 6 bases, and 23 bases separated the two germline ends. Germline CDR1 reads MNHEY; CDR2 reads SMNVEV (reference sequence). The CDR3 extends over 17 amino acids.

The chain combines TRBV12-3 or TRBV12-4 with TRBJ2-5, with 14 bases aligning to TRBD2. V was clipped by 5 bases and J by 4 bases; unmatched bases: 12. The CDR3 totals 18 residues. The DNA for the CDR3 is TGTGCCAGCAGTCGACTAGCGGGAGGGGCACCTGTTTCAGAGACCCAGTACTTC. It encodes CASSRLAGGAPVSETQYF.

On this clonotype itself: The junction shows a germline mismatch at one end, possibly a read error. The V call is TRBV12-3 or TRBV12-4, the J call TRBJ2-3, with TRBD2 matching over 12 bases. The CDR3 has 18 amino acids. In DNA form, the CDR3 reads TGTGCCAGCTGTTTAGCTGGAGGACTAGCGGGAATTGTGGATACGCAGTATTTT. It translates to CASCLAGGLAGIVDTQYF.

A few counts support this clonotype. The V call is TRBV29-1, the J call TRBJ2-5, with 8 positions matching TRBD1. Germline V CDR1 and CDR2: SQVTM, ANQGSEA. The junction had 17 bases not matched to a gene; V was cut back by 7 bases and J by 7 bases. The CDR3 is 15 amino acids. CDR3 loop: CSALTGGRMTRTQYF. As DNA, the CDR3 is TGCAGCGCCTTAACAGGGGGGCGGATGACGAGGACCCAGTACTTC.

V and J are TRBV7-2 and TRBJ2-7; perhaps TRBD1 as D (5 bases). V was cut by 1 base and J by 6 bases, with 13 bases left in between. CDR1 and CDR2 (germline): SGHTA, FQGNSA. This CDR3 is 14 amino acids long. The CDR3 is CASSLVGRASEQYF. In DNA, the CDR3 is TGTGCCAGCAGCTTAGTGGGCAGGGCAAGCGAGCAGTACTTC.

This chain uses TRBV19 with TRBJ2-6; 9 positions match TRBD1. The V segment lost 5 bases and the J segment 1 base; nucleotides outside the gene matches: 6. The CDR3 runs 17 residues. Per the germline V gene, CDR1 is LNHDA and CDR2 is SQIVND (reference sequence). As DNA, the CDR3 is TGTGCCAGTAGTTACCGGGACAGGGTTTCTGGGGCCAACGTCCTGACTTTC. Residues: CASSYRDRVSGANVLTF.

The table lists this clonotype with a few counts. The V call is TRBV2, the J call TRBJ2-3; 7 bases are a match to TRBD1. V lost 2 bases, J lost 2 bases, and 4 bases stayed unmatched. In germline, CDR1 is SNHLY, CDR2 FYNNEI. The CDR3 is 15 amino acids. The CDR3 DNA reads TGTGCCAGCAGTGAAAAGGACAGGAACACAGATACGCAGTATTTT. As protein: CASSEKDRNTDTQYF. The whole variable domain, remainder taken from reference TRBV2 and TRBJ2-3, is EPEVTQTPSHQVTQMGQEVILRCVPISNHLYFYWYRQILGQKVEFLVSFYNNEISEKSEIFDDQFSVERPDGSNFTLKIRSTKLEDSAMYFCASSEKDRNTDTQYFGPGTRLTVL.

This clonotype has more than one count but fewer than ten. This rearrangement joins TRBV6-1 to TRBJ2-7; TRBD2 is a possible D gene (6 bases). The CDR3 loop spans 15 amino acids. CDR1 and CDR2 (germline): MNHNS, SASEGT. Trimming cost V 8 bases and J 1 base, with 18 bases left between them. The CDR3 spells CASRLTLAPSYEQYF. The CDR3 region has the DNA TGTGCCAGCCGGTTGACCCTAGCGCCGTCCTACGAGCAGTACTTC.

The chain combines TRBV5-1 with TRBJ2-4, with D tentatively TRBD2 (6 bases). The CDR3 has 16 amino acids. Germline V lookup: CDR1 SGHRS, CDR2 YFSETQ. Deletions cut 3 bases from V and 0 bases from J, with 13 bases between. CDR3 in DNA: TGCGCCAGCAGCTCCGACTCGGAGGGAGCCAAAAACATTCAGTACTTC. Amino acid sequence: CASSSDSEGAKNIQYF.

This clonotype was counted between two and nine times. The rearrangement joins TRBV6-2 or TRBV6-3 to TRBJ2-5; 8 positions agree with TRBD1. Losses at the gene ends were 10 bases for V and 7 bases for J; bases not matched to a gene: 8. Looked up from germline, CDR1 is MNHEY and CDR2 is SVGEGT. This CDR3 region has 12 residues. The CDR3 DNA reads as TGTGCCACTGGACAGGGAGATGGGACCCAGTACTTC. Protein: CATGQGDGTQYF.

The chain carries TRBV5-1 and TRBJ1-6; a possible D gene is TRBD1 (6 bases). Germline CDR1 SGHRS, CDR2 YFSETQ. Trimming removed 5 bases from V and 8 bases from J, with 11 bases in between. CDR3 length: 13 residues. The CDR3 DNA reads as TGCGCCAGCAGACAGGGATATGATTCACCCCTCCACTTT. This encodes CASRQGYDSPLHF.

This clonotype showed up many times. The V and J genes are TRBV7-6 and TRBJ2-1; the D call may be TRBD1 or TRBD2 (5 bases each). This CDR3 comprises 14 residues. CDR1 is SGHVS, CDR2 FNYEAQ, per germline. Trimming stripped 4 bases from V and 10 bases from J, with 17 bases between. The CDR3 protein is CASSSQGKWGEQFF. The CDR3 DNA follows: TGTGCCAGCAGCTCTCAGGGAAAATGGGGGGAGCAGTTCTTC.

This clonotype occurred many times. This chain connects TRBV6-2 or TRBV6-3 to TRBJ2-2; TRBD1 aligns across 9 bases. This CDR3 comprises 13 residues. After removal of 6 bases from V and 4 bases from J, the junction contained 0 bases not matched to a gene. Germline V gene sequence: CDR1 MNHEY, CDR2 SVGEGT. CDR3 in DNA: TGTGCCAGCAGGGACAGGGGCACCGGGGAGCTGTTTTTT. This gives the protein CASRDRGTGELFF.